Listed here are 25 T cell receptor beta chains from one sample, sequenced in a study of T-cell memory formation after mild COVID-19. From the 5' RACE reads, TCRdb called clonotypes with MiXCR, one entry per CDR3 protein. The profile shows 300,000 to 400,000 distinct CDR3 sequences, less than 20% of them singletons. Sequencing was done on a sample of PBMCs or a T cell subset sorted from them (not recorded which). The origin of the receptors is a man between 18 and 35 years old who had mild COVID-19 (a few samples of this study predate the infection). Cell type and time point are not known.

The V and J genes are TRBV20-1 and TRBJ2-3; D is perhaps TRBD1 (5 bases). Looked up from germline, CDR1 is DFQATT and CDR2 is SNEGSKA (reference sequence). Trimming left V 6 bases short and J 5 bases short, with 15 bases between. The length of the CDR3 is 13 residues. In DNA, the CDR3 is TGCAGTGCGGTAGGGGCCAGGGAAGATACGCAGTATTTT. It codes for CSAVGAREDTQYF.

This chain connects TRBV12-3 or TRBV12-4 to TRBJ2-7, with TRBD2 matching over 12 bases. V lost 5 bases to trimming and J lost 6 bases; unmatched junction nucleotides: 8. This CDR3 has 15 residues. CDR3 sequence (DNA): TGTGCCAGCAGTCCGTCTAGCGGGGGGGCCGGCGAGCAGTACTTC. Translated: CASSPSSGGAGEQYF.

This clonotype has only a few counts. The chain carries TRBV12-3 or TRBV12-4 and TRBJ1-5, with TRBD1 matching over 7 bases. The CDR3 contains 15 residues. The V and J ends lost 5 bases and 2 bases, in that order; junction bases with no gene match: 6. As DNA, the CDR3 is TGTGCCAGCAGTGTTCAGGGGGGAGGCAATCAGCCCCAGCATTTT. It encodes CASSVQGGGNQPQHF.

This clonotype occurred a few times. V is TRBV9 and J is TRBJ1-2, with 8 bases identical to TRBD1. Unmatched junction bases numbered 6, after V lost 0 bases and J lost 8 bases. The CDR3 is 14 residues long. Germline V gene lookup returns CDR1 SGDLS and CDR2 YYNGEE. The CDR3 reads CASSVGPQGEGYTF. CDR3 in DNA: TGTGCCAGCAGCGTAGGCCCACAGGGGGAGGGCTACACCTTC.

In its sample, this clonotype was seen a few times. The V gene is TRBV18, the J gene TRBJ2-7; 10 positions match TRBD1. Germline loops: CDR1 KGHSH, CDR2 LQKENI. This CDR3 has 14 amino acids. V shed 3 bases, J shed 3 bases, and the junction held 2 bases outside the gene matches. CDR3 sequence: CASSPGTGDYEQYF. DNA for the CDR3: TGTGCCAGCTCACCCGGGACAGGGGACTACGAGCAGTACTTC.

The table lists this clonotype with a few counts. The CDR3 coding sequence is TGCGCCAGCAGCTCCGCCGCCCCGGGACAGGGAGGGGAGACCCAGTACTTC. Translation: CASSSAAPGQGGETQYF. The rearrangement links TRBV4-3 to TRBJ2-5, with 9 bases lining up with TRBD1. In germline, CDR1 is LGHNA, CDR2 YSLEER. Trimming took 5 bases from V and 5 from J; bases not matched to a gene: 15. The CDR3 loop spans 17 amino acids.

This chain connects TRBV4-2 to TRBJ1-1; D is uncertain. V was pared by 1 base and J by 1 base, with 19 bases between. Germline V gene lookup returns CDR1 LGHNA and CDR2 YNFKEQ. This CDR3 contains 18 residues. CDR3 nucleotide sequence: TGTGCCAGCAGCCAAGGGGCAGAACAAGAGTTCCCGAACACTGAAGCTTTCTTT. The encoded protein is CASSQGAEQEFPNTEAFF.

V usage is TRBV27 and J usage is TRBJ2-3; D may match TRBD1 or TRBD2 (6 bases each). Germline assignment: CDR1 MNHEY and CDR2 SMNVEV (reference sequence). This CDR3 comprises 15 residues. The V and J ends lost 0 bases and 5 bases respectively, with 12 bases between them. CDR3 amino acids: CASSLSRGPGDTQYF. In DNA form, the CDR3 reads TGTGCCAGCAGTTTATCCCGGGGGCCGGGAGATACGCAGTATTTT.

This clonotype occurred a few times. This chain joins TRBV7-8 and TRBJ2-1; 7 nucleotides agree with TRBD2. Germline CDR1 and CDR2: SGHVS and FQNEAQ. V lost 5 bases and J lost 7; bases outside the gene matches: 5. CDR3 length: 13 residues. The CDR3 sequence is CASSGGDGNEQFF. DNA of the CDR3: TGTGCCAGCAGCGGGGGGGACGGGAATGAGCAGTTCTTC.

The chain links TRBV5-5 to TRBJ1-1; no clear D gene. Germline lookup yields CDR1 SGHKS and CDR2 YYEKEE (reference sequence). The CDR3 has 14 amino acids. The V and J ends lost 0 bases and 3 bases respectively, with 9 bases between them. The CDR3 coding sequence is TGTGCCAGCAGCTTGGCGGATTCTTACACTGAAGCTTTCTTT. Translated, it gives CASSLADSYTEAFF.

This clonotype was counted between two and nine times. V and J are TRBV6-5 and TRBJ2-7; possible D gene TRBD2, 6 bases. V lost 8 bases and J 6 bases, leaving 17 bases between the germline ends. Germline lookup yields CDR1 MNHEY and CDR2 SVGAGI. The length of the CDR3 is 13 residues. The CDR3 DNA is TGTGCCAGCGCCCTTCTCTCCGGGGGCGAGCAGTACTTC. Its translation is CASALLSGGEQYF.

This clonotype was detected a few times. The CDR3, as DNA: TGTGCCAGTATTTCCACAGGGAGCACAGATACGCAGTATTTT. Translating gives CASISTGSTDTQYF. V is TRBV19 and J is TRBJ2-3; D perhaps matches TRBD1 (6 bases). This CDR3 spans 14 amino acids. V lost 7 bases and J 0 bases, leaving 11 bases between the germline ends. The germline V gene encodes CDR1 LNHDA and CDR2 SQIVND (reference sequence).

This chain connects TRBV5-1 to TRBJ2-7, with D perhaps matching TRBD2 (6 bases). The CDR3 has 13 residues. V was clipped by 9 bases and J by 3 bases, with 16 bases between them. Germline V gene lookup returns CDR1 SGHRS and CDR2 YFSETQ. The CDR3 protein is CAMPREVDYEQYV. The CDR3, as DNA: TGCGCCATGCCCAGGGAGGTGGACTACGAGCAGTACGTC.

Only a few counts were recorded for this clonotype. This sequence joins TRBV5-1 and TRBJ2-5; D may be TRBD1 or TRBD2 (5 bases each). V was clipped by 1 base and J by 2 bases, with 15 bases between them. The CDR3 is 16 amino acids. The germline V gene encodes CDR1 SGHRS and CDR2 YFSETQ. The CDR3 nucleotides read TGCGCCAGCAGCTTGACCCCGGGACCATTACAAGAGACCCAGTACTTC. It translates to CASSLTPGPLQETQYF. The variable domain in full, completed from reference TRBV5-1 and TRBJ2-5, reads KAGVTQTPRYLIKTRGQQVTLSCSPISGHRSVSWYQQTPGQGLQFLFEYFSETQRNKGNFPGRFSGRQFSNSRSEMNVSTLELGDSALYLCASSLTPGPLQETQYFGPGTRLLVL.

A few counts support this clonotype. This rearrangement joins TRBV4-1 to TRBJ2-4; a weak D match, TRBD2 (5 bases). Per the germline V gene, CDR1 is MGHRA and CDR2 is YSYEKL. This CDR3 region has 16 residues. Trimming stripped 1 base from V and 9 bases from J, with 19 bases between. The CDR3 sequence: CASSQVVGLLSSIQYF. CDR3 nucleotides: TGCGCCAGCAGCCAAGTTGTCGGACTCCTGTCCAGCATTCAGTACTTC.

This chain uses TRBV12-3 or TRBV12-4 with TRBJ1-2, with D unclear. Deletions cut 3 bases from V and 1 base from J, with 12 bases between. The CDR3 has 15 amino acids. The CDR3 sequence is CASSLRSPFNYGYTF. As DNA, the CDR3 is TGTGCCAGCAGTTTGAGGAGCCCGTTTAACTATGGCTACACCTTC.

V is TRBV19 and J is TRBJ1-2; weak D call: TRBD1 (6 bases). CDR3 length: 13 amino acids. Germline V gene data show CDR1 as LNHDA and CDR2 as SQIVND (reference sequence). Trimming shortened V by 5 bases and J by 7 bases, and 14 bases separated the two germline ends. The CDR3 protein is CASSVQGIGGYTF. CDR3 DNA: TGTGCCAGTAGTGTACAGGGTATCGGTGGCTACACCTTC.

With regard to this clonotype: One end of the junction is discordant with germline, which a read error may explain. The DNA for the CDR3 is TGTGCCAGCAGTTTCTCCCGACAGGGGGGTCTCCACTTC. Residues: CASSFSRQGGLHF. The rearrangement links TRBV12-3 or TRBV12-4 to TRBJ1-2; 9 nucleotides agree with TRBD1. The CDR3 sequence is 13 residues long.

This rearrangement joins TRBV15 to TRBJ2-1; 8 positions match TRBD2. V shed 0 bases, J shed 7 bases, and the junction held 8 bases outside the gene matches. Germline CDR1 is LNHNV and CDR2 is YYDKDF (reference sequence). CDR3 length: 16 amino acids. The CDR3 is CATSRDSPGLGNEQFF. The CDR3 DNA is TGTGCCACCAGCAGAGACTCACCGGGACTAGGGAATGAGCAGTTCTTC. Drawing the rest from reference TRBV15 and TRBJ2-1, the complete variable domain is DAMVIQNPRYQVTQFGKPVTLSCSQTLNHNVMYWYQQKSSQAPKLLFHYYDKDFNNEADTPDNFQSRRPNTSFCFLDIRSPGLGDTAMYLCATSRDSPGLGNEQFFGPGTRLTVL.

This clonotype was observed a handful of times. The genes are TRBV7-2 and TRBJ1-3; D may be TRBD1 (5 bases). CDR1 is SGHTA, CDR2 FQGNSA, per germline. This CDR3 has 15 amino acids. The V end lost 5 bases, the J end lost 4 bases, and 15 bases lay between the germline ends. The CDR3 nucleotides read TGTGCCAGCAGCCCAGAGAGGGGAGTCGGAAACACCATATATTTT. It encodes CASSPERGVGNTIYF.

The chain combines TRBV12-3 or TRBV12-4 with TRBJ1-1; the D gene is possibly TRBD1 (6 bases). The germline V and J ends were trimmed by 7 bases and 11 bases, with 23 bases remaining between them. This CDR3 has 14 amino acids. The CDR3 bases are TGTGCCAGCACCGATACCGGGACACGGTTTAGCGCTTTCTTT. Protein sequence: CASTDTGTRFSAFF.

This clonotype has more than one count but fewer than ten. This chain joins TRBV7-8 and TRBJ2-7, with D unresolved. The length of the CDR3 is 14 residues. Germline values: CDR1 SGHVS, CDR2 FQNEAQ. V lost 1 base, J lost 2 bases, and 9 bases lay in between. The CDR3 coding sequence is TGTGCCAGCAGCTTAGAAAGCAGGACCTACGAGCAGTACGTC. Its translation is CASSLESRTYEQYV.

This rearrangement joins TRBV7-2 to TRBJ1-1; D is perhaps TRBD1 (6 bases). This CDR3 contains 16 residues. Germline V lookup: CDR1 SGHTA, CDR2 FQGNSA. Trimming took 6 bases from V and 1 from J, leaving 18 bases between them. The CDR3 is CASRGGTAGSNTEAFF. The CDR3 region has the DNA TGTGCCAGCAGGGGGGGCACGGCGGGTTCGAACACTGAAGCTTTCTTT. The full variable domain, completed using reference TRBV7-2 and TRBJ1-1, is GAGVSQSPSNKVTEKGKDVELRCDPISGHTALYWYRQSLGQGLEFLIYFQGNSAPDKSGLPSDRFSAERTGGSVSTLTIQRTQQEDSAVYLCASRGGTAGSNTEAFFGQGTRLTVV.

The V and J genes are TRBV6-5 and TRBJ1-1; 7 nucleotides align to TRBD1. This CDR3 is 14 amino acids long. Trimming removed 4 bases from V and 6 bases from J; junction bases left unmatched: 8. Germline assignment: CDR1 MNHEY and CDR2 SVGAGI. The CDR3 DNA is TGTGCCAGCAGTTGGTACAGGGGTTTCCCTGAAGCTTTCTTT. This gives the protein CASSWYRGFPEAFF.

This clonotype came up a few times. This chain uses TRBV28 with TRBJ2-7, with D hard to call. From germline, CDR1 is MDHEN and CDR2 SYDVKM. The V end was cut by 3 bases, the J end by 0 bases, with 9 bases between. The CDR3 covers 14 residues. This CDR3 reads CASSLGRSSYEQYF. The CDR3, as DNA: TGTGCCAGCAGTTTGGGTCGGAGCTCCTACGAGCAGTACTTC.